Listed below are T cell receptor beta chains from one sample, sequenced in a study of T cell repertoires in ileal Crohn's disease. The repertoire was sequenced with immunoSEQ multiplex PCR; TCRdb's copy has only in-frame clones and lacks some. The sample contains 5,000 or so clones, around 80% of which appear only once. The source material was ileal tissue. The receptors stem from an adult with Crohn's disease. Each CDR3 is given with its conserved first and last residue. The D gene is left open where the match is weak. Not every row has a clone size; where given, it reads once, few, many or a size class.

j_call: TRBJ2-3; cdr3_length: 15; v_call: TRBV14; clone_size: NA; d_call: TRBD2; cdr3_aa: CASSILALGTDTQYF; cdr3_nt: TGTGCCAGCAGCATACTAGCGTTGGGCACAGATACGCAGTATTTT
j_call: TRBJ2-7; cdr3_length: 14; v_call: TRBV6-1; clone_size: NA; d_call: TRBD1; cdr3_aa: CASSEQGARYEQYF; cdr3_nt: TGTGCCAGCAGTGAACAGGGGGCGCGCTACGAGCAGTACTTC
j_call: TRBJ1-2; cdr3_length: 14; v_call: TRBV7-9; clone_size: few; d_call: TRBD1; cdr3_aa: CASSSTGGADGYTF; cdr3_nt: TGTGCCAGCAGCTCAACAGGGGGCGCAGACGGCTACACCTTC
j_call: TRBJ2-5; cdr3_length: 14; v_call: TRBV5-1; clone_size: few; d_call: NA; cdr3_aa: CASSLTTGKKTQYF; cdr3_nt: TGCGCCAGCAGCTTGACGACGGGAAAGAAGACCCAGTACTTC
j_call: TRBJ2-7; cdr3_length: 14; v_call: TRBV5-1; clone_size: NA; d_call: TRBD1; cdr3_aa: CASSDPGQSLEQYF; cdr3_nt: TGCGCCAGCAGCGACCCGGGACAGTCTCTCGAGCAGTACTTC
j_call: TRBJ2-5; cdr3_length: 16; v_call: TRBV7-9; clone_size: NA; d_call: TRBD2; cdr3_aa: CASSLSGLAPQETQYF; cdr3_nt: TGTGCCAGCAGCCTCTCCGGACTAGCGCCTCAAGAGACCCAGTACTTC
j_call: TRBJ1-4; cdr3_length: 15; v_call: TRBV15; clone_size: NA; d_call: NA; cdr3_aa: CATSRRPGINEKLFF; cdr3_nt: TGTGCCACCAGCCGGAGGCCGGGTATTAATGAAAAACTGTTTTTT
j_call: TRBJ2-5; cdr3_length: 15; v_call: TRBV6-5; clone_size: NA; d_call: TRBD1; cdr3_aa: CASSTRTGVRETQYF; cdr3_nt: TGTGCCAGCAGTACCCGGACAGGGGTGAGAGAGACCCAGTACTTC
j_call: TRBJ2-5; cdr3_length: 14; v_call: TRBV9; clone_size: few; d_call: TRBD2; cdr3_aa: CASSLPSGGETQYF; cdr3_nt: TGTGCCAGCAGCCTCCCGTCGGGGGGAGAGACCCAGTACTTC
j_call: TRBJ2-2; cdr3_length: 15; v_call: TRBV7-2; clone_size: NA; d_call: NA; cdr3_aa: CASSSQVGNTGELFF; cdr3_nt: TGTGCCAGCAGCTCCCAGGTGGGGAACACCGGGGAGCTGTTTTTT
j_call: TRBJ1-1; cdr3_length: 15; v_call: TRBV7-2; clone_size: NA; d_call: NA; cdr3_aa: CASSLVSGGTTEAFF; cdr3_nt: TGTGCCAGCAGCTTAGTTTCCGGAGGTACGACTGAAGCTTTCTTT
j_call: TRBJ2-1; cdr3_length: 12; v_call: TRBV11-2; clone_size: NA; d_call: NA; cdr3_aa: CASSRSGLEQFF; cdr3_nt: TGTGCCAGCAGCCGGAGCGGGTTAGAGCAGTTCTTC
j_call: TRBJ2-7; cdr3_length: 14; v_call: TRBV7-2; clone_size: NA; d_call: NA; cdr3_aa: CASSLAGGAGEQYF; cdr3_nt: TGTGCCAGCAGCTTAGCGGGGGGGGCGGGGGAGCAGTACTTC
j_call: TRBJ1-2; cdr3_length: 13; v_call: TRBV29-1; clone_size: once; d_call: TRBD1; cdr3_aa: CSVHRGLSYGYTF; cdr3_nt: TGCAGCGTCCACAGGGGGCTAAGCTATGGCTACACCTTC
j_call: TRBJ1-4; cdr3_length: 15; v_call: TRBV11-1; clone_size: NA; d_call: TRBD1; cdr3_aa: CASSEQGAPNEKLFF; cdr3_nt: TGTGCCAGCAGCGAGCAGGGGGCTCCTAATGAAAAACTGTTTTTT
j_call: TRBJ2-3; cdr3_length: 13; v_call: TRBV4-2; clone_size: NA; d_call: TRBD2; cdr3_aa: CASSPGRGNTQYF; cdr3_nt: TGTGCCAGCAGCCCTGGGCGGGGGAATACGCAGTATTTT
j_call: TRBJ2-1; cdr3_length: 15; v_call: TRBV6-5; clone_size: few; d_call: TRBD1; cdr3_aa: CASSYGTGSYNEQFF; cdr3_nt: TGTGCCAGCAGTTACGGGACAGGGTCCTACAATGAGCAGTTCTTC
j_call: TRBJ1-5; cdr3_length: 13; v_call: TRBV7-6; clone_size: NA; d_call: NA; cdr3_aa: CASSFGLNQPQHF; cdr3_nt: TGTGCCAGCAGCTTTGGGCTAAATCAGCCCCAGCATTTT
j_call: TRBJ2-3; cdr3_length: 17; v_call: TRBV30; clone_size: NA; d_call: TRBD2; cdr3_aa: CAWSAGKAGGSTDTQYF; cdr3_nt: TGTGCCTGGAGTGCGGGAAAGGCGGGAGGGTCCACAGATACGCAGTATTTT
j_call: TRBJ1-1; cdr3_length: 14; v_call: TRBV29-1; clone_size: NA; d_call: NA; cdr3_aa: CSVAEGSSNTEAFF; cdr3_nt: TGCAGCGTTGCGGAGGGCAGTAGTAACACTGAAGCTTTCTTT
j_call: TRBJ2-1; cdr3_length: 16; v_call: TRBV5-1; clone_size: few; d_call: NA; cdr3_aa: CASSLGWAGRYNEQFF; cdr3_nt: TGCGCCAGCAGCTTGGGGTGGGCGGGGCGATACAATGAGCAGTTCTTC
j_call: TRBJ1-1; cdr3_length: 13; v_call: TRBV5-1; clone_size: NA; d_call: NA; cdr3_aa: CASSFRGNTEAFF; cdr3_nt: TGCGCCAGCAGCTTTAGGGGTAACACTGAAGCTTTCTTT
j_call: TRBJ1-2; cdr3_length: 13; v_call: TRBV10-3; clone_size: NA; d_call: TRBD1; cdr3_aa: CAISPGTGSGYTF; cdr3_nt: TGTGCCATCAGTCCCGGGACAGGGTCTGGCTACACCTTC
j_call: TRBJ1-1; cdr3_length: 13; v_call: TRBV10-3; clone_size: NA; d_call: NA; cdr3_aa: CAIGGQSSTEAFF; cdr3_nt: TGTGCCATCGGCGGACAGTCTAGCACTGAAGCTTTCTTT
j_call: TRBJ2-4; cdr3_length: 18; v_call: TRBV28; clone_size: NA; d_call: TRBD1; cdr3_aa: CASSFFPPPRTGENIQYF; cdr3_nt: TGTGCCAGCAGTTTTTTCCCCCCCCCAAGGACAGGGGAAAACATTCAGTACTTC
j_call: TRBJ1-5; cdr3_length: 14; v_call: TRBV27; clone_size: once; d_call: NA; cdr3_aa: CASKYGGSNQPQHF; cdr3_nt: TGTGCCAGCAAGTATGGGGGGAGCAATCAGCCCCAGCATTTT
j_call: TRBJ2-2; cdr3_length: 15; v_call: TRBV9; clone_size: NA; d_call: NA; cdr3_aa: CASSVSGTNTGELFF; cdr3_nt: TGTGCCAGCAGCGTCTCGGGGACGAACACCGGGGAGCTGTTTTTT
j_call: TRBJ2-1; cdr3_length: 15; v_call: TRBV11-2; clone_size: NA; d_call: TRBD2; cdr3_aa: CASSRGLAGVNEQFF; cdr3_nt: TGTGCCAGCAGCAGGGGACTAGCGGGAGTTAATGAGCAGTTCTTC
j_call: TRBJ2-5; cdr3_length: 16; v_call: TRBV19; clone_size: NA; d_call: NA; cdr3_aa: CASSPRGGAPGKTQYF; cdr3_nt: TGTGCCAGTAGTCCGAGGGGGGGGGCCCCAGGAAAGACCCAGTACTTC